These 8 T cell receptor beta chains were sequenced from one sample in a study of blood T cell repertoires in COVID-19. Repertoires were generated with immunoSEQ multiplex PCR, while TCRdb's copy carries only in-frame clones and drops some. The sample holds 34,000 or so clones, about 85% seen once. Sequenced material: peripheral blood. The receptors were gathered from a middle-aged man with active or convalescent COVID-19.

The chain links TRBV5-1 to TRBJ2-3, with 8 bases lining up with TRBD1. V trimming: 3 bases; J trimming: 1 base; junction bases outside the gene matches: 4. The CDR3 loop spans 15 amino acids. CDR1 and CDR2 from the germline V gene are SGHRS and YFSETQ. The CDR3 is CASSSGGAGTDTQYF. The DNA for the CDR3 is TGCGCCAGCAGCTCAGGGGGCGCGGGCACAGATACGCAGTATTTT.

V and J are TRBV11-3 and TRBJ2-7; possibly TRBD2 for D (5 bases). From germline, CDR1 is SGHNT and CDR2 YENEEA. Trimming cost V 5 bases and J 7 bases, with 15 bases left between them. This CDR3 is built from 13 residues. CDR3 DNA sequence: TGTGCCAGCAGCCCCGACCCCTCGGGGGAGCAGTACTTC. As protein: CASSPDPSGEQYF.

The rearrangement links TRBV7-8 to TRBJ2-2, with TRBD1 matching 10 bases. Germline CDR1 reads SGHVS; CDR2 reads FQNEAQ. V shed 7 bases, J shed 5 bases, and the junction held 10 bases outside the gene matches. This CDR3 comprises 16 residues. In DNA, the CDR3 is TGTGCCAGCACCGAACGGACAGGGGGAATAACCGGGGAGCTGTTTTTT. Encoded protein: CASTERTGGITGELFF.

The rearrangement links TRBV4-1 to TRBJ2-5, with TRBD2 as a possible D gene (5 bases). CDR3 length equals 13 residues. The V gene lost 4 bases and the J gene lost 0 bases, with 6 bases spanning the gap. Germline values: CDR1 MGHRA, CDR2 YSYEKL. This chain's CDR3 is CASSLDYQETQYF. CDR3 coding DNA: TGCGCCAGCAGCCTGGACTACCAAGAGACCCAGTACTTC.

In its sample, this clone was seen once. This chain uses TRBV18 with TRBJ2-2; 10 nucleotides line up with TRBD1. The trim removed 6 bases at V and 7 bases at J, leaving 5 bases unmatched. The CDR3 covers 14 residues. Germline CDR1 KGHSH, CDR2 LQKENI. In nucleotides, the CDR3 is TGTGCCAGCTCTCGACAGGGGGCAAACGGGGAGCTGTTTTTT. This gives the protein CASSRQGANGELFF.

This clone came up once. This chain joins TRBV5-1 and TRBJ2-7; 12 bases match TRBD2. The germline gives CDR1 SGHRS, CDR2 YFSETQ. V trimming: 4 bases; J trimming: 3 bases; junction bases outside the gene matches: 2. This CDR3 comprises 14 residues. The CDR3 region has the DNA TGCGCCAGCAGCCCGGGACTAGCGGGCTACGAGCAGTACTTC. Its translation: CASSPGLAGYEQYF.

The V and J genes are TRBV7-2 and TRBJ1-6, with 7 bases identical to TRBD1. Germline loops: CDR1 SGHTA, CDR2 FQGNSA. Trimming at V came to 1 base and at J to 5 bases, leaving 5 bases not matched to a gene. The CDR3 sequence is 16 residues long. DNA for the CDR3: TGTGCCAGCAGCTTAGTCTGGGACAGCAATAATTCACCCCTCCACTTT. Protein product: CASSLVWDSNNSPLHF.

The rearrangement links TRBV27 to TRBJ2-2, with 10 positions matching TRBD2. V shed 1 base and J 6 bases; nucleotides not matched to a gene: 8. Germline V gives CDR1 MNHEY, CDR2 SMNVEV (reference sequence). The length of the CDR3 is 17 residues. The CDR3 here is CASSLFLGLAIPGELFF. CDR3 DNA sequence: TGTGCCAGCAGTTTATTCTTGGGACTAGCGATCCCCGGGGAGCTGTTTTTT.